This TCR beta chain is drawn from a study of OX40 agonist ivuxolimab in advanced cancers. As for the study more broadly: Ivuxolimab, which targeted the costimulatory receptor OX40 (CD134), was an agonistic, fully human IgG2 monoclonal antibody. The dose-escalation cohort was 82.7% male with a mean age of about 60 years, ranging from roughly 23 to 79. Among the 50 to 55 dose-escalation patients, 19 had hepatocellular carcinoma, approximately 15 melanoma, 9 renal cell carcinoma and 9 head and neck cancer. The purpose of peripheral TCRbeta sequencing was to test whether ivuxolimab changed TCR sequence diversity and led to clonal T-cell expansion. Partial responses were achieved by three dose-escalation patients, of whom one had hepatocellular carcinoma and two had cutaneous melanoma. Intravenous ivuxolimab was administered to patients every 2 weeks at six dose levels: 0.01, 0.1, 0.3, 1.5, 3 and 10 mg/kg. Patients were allowed to have had prior anti-PD-1, anti-PD-L1 or anti-CTLA-4 therapy, and 40% of the dose-escalation patients had previously received checkpoint inhibitors. The paper reports the monotherapy dose-escalation portion (N = 52 patients) of the phase I ivuxolimab trial. Beyond this particular receptor, the publication reports: Low levels of normalized T-cell clonal expansion were also shown by some nonresponding patients. Clonal expansion of both CD4+ and CD8+ blood T cells was observed from baseline to week 6 at doses 0.1 to 3.0 mg/kg. Which antigens the clonally expanded peripheral T cells were specific for was not determined. In the 0.1-3.0 mg/kg groups, partial responders were among the patients with the lowest normalized peripheral clonal expansion, particularly in CD8+ T cells. After ivuxolimab, more expanded clones were found on average in CD8+ T cells than in CD4+ T cells.

The trial excluded patients who had a history of autoimmune disease or were on systemic immunosuppression. Peripheral blood for TCR sequencing was drawn from every dose cohort at baseline, at cycle 4 day 1 and at cycle 7 day 1. Samples came from an open-label, multicenter, first-in-human phase I dose-escalation trial of ivuxolimab. Adults with locally advanced or metastatic melanoma, renal cell, hepatocellular, or head and neck squamous cell carcinoma were enrolled in the trial. CD4+ and CD8+ T cells were sorted separately from peripheral blood before TCR sequencing. Clipping removes 11 bases from V and 2 bases from J, with 4 as the unmatched junction base count. The CDR3 goes from the cysteine to the phenylalanine over 14 residues. The retained sequence is limited to the CDR3, 42 bases, with the frame set at the first base. Taken from the germline V gene (reference sequence), the CDR1 and CDR2 loops are SEHNR and FQNEAQ.

To sequence the TCRbeta CDR3 region, genomic DNA was isolated from the sorted cells. TCRbeta CDR3 regions were sequenced using the immunoSEQ Assay. This immuneACCESS table, as held by TCRdb, lists in-frame sequences with V and J called but not all clones. Of the missing ones, under half trace to an unresolved V gene in checked studies; the others have no known cause. The sample table lists about 21,000 clones, 88% of them with a count of one. Together, the top ten hold roughly a tenth of the sample. Regarding this clone: Its target antigen remains unknown. No quality values exist for individual bases; no much larger clone is one base distant.

The sequence derives from an adult with an advanced solid tumor such as melanoma, head and neck, liver or kidney cancer. The V gene is TRBV7-9 and the J gene is TRBJ2-6, with 9 central nucleotides matching TRBD1. The sequencing used CD4+ or CD8+ T cells sorted from blood, collected in a trial of the OX40 agonist ivuxolimab. The sequenced DNA: TGTGCCTTCCGGGACAGGGCTGGGGCCAACGTCCTGACTTTC. It codes for CAFRDRAGANVLTF. The full variable domain, completed from the reference TRBV7-9 and TRBJ2-6 proteins outside the CDR3, reads DTGVSQNPRHKITKRGQNVTFRCDPISEHNRLYWYRQTLGQGPEFLTYFQNEAQLEKSRLLSDRFSAERPKGSFSTLEIQRTEQGDSAMYLCAFRDRAGANVLTFGAGSRLTVL.